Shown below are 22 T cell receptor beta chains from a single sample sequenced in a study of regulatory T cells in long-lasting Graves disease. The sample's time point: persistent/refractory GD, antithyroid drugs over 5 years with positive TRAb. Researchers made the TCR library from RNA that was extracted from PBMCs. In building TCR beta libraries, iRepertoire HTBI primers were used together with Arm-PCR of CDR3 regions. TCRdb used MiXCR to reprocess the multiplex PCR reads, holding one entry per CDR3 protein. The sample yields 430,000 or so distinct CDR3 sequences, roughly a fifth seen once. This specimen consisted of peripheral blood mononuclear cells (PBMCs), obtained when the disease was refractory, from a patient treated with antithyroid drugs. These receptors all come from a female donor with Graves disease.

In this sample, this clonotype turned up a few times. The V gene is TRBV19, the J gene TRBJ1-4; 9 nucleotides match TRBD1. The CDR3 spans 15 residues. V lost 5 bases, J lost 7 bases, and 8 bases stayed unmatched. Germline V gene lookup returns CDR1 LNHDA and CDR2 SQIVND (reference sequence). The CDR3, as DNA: TGTGCCAGTAGTGGGGGACAGGGTGGGGCTGAAAAACTGTTTTTT. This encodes CASSGGQGGAEKLFF.

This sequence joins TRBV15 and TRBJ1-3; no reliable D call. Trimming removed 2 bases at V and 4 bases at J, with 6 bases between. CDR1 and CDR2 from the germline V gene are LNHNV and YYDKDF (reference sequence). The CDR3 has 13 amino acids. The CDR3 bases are TGTGCCACCAGCAGAAATACCGGAAACACCATATATTTT. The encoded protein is CATSRNTGNTIYF. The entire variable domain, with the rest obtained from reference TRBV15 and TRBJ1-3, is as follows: DAMVIQNPRYQVTQFGKPVTLSCSQTLNHNVMYWYQQKSSQAPKLLFHYYDKDFNNEADTPDNFQSRRPNTSFCFLDIRSPGLGDTAMYLCATSRNTGNTIYFGEGSWLTVV.

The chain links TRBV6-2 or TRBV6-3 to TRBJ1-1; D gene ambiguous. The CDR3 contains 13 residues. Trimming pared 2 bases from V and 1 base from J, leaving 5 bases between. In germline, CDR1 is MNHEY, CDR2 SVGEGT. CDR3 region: CASSYEQNTEAFF. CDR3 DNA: TGTGCCAGCAGTTACGAACAGAACACTGAAGCTTTCTTT.

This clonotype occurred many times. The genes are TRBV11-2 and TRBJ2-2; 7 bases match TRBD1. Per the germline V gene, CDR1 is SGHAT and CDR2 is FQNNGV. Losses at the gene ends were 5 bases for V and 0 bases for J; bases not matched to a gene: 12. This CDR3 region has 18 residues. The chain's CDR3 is CASSVRQGWRPNTGELFF. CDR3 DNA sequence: TGTGCCAGCAGCGTAAGACAGGGCTGGCGACCGAACACCGGGGAGCTGTTTTTT. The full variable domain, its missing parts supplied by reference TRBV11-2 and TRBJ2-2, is EAGVAQSPRYKIIEKRQSVAFWCNPISGHATLYWYQQILGQGPKLLIQFQNNGVVDDSQLPKDRFSAERLKGVDSTLKIQPAKLEDSAVYLCASSVRQGWRPNTGELFFGEGSRLTVL.

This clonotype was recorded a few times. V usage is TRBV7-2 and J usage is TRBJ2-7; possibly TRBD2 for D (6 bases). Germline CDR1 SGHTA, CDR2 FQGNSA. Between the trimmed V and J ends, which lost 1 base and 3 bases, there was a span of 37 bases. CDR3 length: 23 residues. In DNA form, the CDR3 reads TGTGCCAGCAGCTTAGTTTCCTTGGCGGTGATCGATCTTGAATCCGGGGGTTTCTACGAGCAGTACTTC. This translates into CASSLVSLAVIDLESGGFYEQYF.

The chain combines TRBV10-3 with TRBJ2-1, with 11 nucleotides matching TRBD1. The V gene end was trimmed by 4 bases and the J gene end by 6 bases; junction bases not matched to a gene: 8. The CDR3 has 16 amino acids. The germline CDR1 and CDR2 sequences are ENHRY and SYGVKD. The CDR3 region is CAISVVGTGGGNEQFF. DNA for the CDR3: TGTGCCATCAGTGTCGTAGGGACAGGGGGAGGCAATGAGCAGTTCTTC.

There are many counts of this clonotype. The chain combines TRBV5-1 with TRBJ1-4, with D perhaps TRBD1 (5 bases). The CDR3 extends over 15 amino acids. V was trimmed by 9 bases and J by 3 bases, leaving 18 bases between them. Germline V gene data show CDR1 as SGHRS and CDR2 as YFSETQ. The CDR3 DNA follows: TGCGCCACCTCGGACGGCGGGGCTTCTAATGAAAAACTGTTTTTT. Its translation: CATSDGGASNEKLFF.

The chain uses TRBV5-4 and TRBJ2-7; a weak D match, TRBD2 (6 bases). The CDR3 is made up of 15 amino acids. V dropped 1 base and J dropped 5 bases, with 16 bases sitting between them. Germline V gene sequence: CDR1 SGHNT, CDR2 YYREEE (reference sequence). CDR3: CASSLIGGKYDEQYF. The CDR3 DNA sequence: TGTGCCAGCAGCTTGATTGGCGGGAAATATGACGAGCAGTACTTC.

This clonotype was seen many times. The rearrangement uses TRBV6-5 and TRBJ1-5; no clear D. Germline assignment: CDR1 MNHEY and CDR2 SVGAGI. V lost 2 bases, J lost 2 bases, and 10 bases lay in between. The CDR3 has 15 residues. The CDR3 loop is CASSYERGGNQPQHF. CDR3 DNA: TGTGCCAGCAGTTACGAGCGGGGAGGCAATCAGCCCCAGCATTTT.

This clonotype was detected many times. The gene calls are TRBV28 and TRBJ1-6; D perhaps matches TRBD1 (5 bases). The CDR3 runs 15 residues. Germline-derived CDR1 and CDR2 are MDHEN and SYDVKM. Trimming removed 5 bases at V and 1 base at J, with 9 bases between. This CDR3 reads CASSLRQSYNSPLHF. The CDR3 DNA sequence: TGTGCCAGCAGTCTTCGACAGTCCTATAATTCACCCCTCCACTTT.

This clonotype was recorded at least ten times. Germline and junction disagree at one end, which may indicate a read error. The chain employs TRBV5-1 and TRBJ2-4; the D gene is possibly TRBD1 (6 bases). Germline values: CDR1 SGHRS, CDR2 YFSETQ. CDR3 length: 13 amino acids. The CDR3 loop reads CASSLDSQNIQYF. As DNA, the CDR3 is TGTGCCAGCAGCTTGGACAGCCAAAACATTCAGTACTTC.

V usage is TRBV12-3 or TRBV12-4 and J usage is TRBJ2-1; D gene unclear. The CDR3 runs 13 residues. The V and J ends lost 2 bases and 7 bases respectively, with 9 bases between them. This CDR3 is CASSLRFGNEQFF. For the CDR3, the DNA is TGTGCCAGCAGTTTAAGGTTTGGAAATGAGCAGTTCTTC.

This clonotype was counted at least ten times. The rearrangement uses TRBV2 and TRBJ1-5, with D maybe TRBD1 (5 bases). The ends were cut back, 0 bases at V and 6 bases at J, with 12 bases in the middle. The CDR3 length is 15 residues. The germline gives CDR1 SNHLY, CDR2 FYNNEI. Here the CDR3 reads CASSEAQGGVQPQHF. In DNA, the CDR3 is TGTGCCAGCAGTGAAGCCCAGGGTGGGGTTCAGCCCCAGCATTTT.

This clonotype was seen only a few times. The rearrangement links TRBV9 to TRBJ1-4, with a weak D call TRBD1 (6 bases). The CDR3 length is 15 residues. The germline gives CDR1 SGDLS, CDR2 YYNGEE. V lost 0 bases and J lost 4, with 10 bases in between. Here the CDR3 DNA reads TGTGCCAGCAGCGTAGTGGCAGGGGATAATGAAAAACTGTTTTTT. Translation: CASSVVAGDNEKLFF.

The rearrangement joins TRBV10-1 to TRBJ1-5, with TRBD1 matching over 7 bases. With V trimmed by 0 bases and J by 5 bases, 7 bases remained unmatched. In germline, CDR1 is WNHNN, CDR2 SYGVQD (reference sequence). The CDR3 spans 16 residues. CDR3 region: CASSESGGGADQPQHF. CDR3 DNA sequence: TGCGCCAGCAGTGAGTCGGGAGGGGGCGCGGATCAGCCCCAGCATTTT.

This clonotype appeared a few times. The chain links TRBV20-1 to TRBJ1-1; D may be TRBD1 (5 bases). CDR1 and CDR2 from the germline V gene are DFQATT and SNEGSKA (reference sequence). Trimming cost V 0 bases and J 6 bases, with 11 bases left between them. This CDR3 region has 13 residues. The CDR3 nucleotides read TGCAGTGCTAGAGATGCGGGGGTAGCTGAAGCTTTCTTT. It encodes CSARDAGVAEAFF.

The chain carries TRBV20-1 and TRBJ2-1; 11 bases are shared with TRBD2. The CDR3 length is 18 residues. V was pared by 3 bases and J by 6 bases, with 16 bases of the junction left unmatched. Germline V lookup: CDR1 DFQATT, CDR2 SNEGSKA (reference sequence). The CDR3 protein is CSASKGLAEVFLVNEQFF. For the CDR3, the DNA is TGCAGTGCTAGCAAGGGACTAGCGGAGGTGTTTTTAGTCAATGAGCAGTTCTTC.

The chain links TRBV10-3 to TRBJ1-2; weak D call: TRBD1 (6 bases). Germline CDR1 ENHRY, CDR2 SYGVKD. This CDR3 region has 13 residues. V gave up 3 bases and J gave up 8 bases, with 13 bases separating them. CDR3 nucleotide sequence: TGTGCCATCAGTGACAGGGACACGGACGGCTACACCTTC. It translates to CAISDRDTDGYTF.

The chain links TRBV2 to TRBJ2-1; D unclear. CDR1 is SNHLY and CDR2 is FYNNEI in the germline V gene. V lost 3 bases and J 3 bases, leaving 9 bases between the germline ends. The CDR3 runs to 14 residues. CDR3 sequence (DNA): TGTGCCAGCAGTGACTTGGCTGACTACAATGAGCAGTTCTTC. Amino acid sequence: CASSDLADYNEQFF.

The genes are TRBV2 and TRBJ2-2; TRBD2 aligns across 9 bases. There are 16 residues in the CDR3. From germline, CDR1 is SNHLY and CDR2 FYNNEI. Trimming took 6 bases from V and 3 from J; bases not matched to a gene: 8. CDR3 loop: CASSSAGGHYTGELFF. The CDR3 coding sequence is TGTGCCAGCAGCAGCGCGGGAGGGCACTACACCGGGGAGCTGTTTTTT. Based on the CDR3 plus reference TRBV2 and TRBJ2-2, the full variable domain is EPEVTQTPSHQVTQMGQEVILRCVPISNHLYFYWYRQILGQKVEFLVSFYNNEISEKSEIFDDQFSVERPDGSNFTLKIRSTKLEDSAMYFCASSSAGGHYTGELFFGEGSRLTVL.

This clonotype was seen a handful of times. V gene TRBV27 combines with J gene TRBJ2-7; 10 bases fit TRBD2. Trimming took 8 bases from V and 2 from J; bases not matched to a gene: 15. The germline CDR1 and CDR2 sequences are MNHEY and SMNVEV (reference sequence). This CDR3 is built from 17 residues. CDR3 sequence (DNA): TGTGCCAGCTCAATGCGGATAGCGGGAGGTACCCCCTACGAGCAGTACTTC. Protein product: CASSMRIAGGTPYEQYF.

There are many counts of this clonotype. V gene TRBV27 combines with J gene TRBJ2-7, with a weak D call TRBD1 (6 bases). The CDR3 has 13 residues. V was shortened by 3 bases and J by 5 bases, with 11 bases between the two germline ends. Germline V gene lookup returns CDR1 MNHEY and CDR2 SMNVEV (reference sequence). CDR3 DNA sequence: TGTGCCAGCAGTTTCTCCGGGACAAACGAGCAGTACTTC. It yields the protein CASSFSGTNEQYF.